This TCR beta chain stems from a study of vaccination and CD4 T cells after COVID-19. Across the whole study: Convalescent individuals numbered four females and six males, two being Hispanic. The interval from dose two to post-vaccine sampling had a median of 72 days, and it ranged from 14 to 241.

This clonotype has only one observation. Its target is unknown. Study outcomes and limitations: Convalescent patients displayed spike mono-reactivity in 304 of 307 vaccine-specific clones.

Treatment defined: roughly ten-day PBMC culture with coronavirus spike peptide pools or control peptides (ViraFEST assay). After expanding antigen-specific T cells with peptide pools, ViraFEST sequenced their TCRs. At the Johns Hopkins FTIC core, DNA taken from cultured CD4+ T cells was sequenced by way of the Oncomine TCR Beta short-read assay. Each CDR3 protein gets one entry after TCRdb re-called the PCR reads with MiXCR. The data hold roughly 18,000 distinct CDR3 sequences, with roughly 52% observed a single time. This TCR was sampled from a human donor who had recovered from COVID-19. The sequencing sample was made of CD4+ T cells from blood, cultured in vitro.

The CDR3 coding sequence is TGTGCCAGCAGCGGCGGTCACAGGGGTCGACAAGAGACCCAGTACTTC. As protein: CASSGGHRGRQETQYF. The rearrangement uses TRBV5-4 and TRBJ2-5; TRBD1 matches 7 bases. The ends lost 4 bases at V and 2 bases at J; junction bases unmatched: 11. CDR3 size: 16 residues. Germline CDR1 reads SGHNT; CDR2 reads YYREEE (reference sequence).